The 3 T cell receptor beta chains given below trace back to one sample, sequenced in a study of PD-L1 blockade in urothelial cancer. The protocol was immunoSEQ multiplex PCR, while the TCRdb copy is restricted to in-frame clones and leaves out a portion. The sample shows tens of thousands of clones, approximately 81% of them seen only once. Time point indicated: pretreatment peripheral blood. The sample was PBMCs, taken around atezolizumab (anti-PD-L1) treatment. The source of these receptors is a man between 65 and 85 years old with urothelial cancer.

CDR3 bases: TGTGCCAGCAGCCTGCGCGGCGGGAGATACAATGAGCAGTTCTTC. Amino acid sequence: CASSLRGGRYNEQFF. The V and J genes are TRBV11-2 and TRBJ2-1; the match to TRBD2 covers 7 bases. The CDR3 is 15 residues long. Trimming removed 5 bases from V and 4 bases from J; junction bases left unmatched: 8. Per the germline V gene, CDR1 is SGHAT and CDR2 is FQNNGV.

This clone has a single count. J is TRBJ2-5 and V is TRBV5-4, with 13 nucleotides matching TRBD2. CDR1 and CDR2 (germline): SGHNT, YYREEE (reference sequence). The CDR3 covers 16 residues. The J segment lost 5 bases and the V segment lost 4 bases, leaving 8 bases of the junction unmatched. The CDR3, as DNA: TGTGCCAGCAGCAGCGGGACTAGCGGGACCCGGGAGACCCAGTACTTC. This sequence encodes CASSSGTSGTRETQYF. Variable domain in full (rest from reference TRBV5-4 and TRBJ2-5): ETGVTQSPTHLIKTRGQQVTLRCSSQSGHNTVSWYQQALGQGPQFIFQYYREEENGRGNFPPRFSGLQFPNYSSELNVNALELDDSALYLCASSSGTSGTRETQYFGPGTRLLVL.

Turning to this clone: It may be a read error: a sequence one base away is much more abundant. V is TRBV2 and J is TRBJ2-1; D ambiguous. Germline-derived CDR1 and CDR2 are SNHLY and FYNNEI. The length of the CDR3 is 11 residues. The CDR3 DNA sequence: TGTACCAGCAGCGAATTCAGTGAGCAGTTCTTC. Protein: CTSSEFSEQFF.